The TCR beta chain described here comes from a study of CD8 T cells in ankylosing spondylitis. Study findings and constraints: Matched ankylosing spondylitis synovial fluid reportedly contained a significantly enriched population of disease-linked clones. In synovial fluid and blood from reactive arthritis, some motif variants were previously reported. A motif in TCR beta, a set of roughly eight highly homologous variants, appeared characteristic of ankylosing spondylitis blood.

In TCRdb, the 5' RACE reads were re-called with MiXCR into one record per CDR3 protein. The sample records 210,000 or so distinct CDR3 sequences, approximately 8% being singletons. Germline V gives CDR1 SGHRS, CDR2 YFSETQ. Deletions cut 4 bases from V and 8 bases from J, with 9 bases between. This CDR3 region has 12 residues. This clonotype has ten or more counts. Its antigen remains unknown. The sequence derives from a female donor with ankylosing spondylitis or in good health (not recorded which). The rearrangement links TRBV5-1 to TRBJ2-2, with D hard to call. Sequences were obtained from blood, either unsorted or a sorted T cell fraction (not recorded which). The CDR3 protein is CASSLEEGELFF. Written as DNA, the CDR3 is TGCGCCAGCAGCCTCGAAGAGGGGGAGCTGTTTTTT.